The 25 T cell receptor beta chains in this list originate from one sample, sequenced in a study of regulatory T cells in long-lasting Graves disease. Assembly of TCR beta libraries relied on iRepertoire HTBI primers together with Arm-PCR of CDR3 regions. TCRdb redid the calling of the multiplex PCR reads with MiXCR, one entry per CDR3 protein. The table records 350,000 to 450,000 distinct CDR3 sequences, roughly 15% of them present only once. Time point denoted: newly diagnosed GD, antithyroid drugs for less than 3 months. PBMC-extracted RNA yielded the TCR library. The sample also formed part of further work on T cells in Graves' hyperthyroidism and ophthalmopathy.

The starting material was peripheral blood mononuclear cells (PBMCs), obtained at new diagnosis, from a patient treated with antithyroid drugs. The receptor source for this set is a middle-aged woman with Graves disease.

This clonotype was detected ten times or more. The chain has TRBV6-5 and TRBJ1-3; D is perhaps TRBD1 (6 bases). Trimming shortened V by 2 bases and J by 0 bases, and 14 bases separated the two germline ends. This CDR3 has 17 residues. In germline, CDR1 is MNHEY, CDR2 SVGAGI. The CDR3 coding sequence is TGTGCCAGCAGTTACAACACAGGGACTAGCTCTGGAAACACCATATATTTT. Translation gives CASSYNTGTSSGNTIYF.

This clonotype occurred many times. The gene calls are TRBV29-1 and TRBJ2-5; D is undetermined. The CDR3 consists of 11 residues. V was cut by 8 bases and J by 1 base, with 8 bases left in between. Per germline, CDR1 SQVTM and CDR2 ANQGSEA. The CDR3 nucleotides are TGCAGCTCGGCCCTCCAAGAGACCCAGTACTTC. This translates into CSSALQETQYF.

This clonotype was counted at least ten times. The V call is TRBV30, the J call TRBJ2-4; the match to TRBD1 covers 8 bases. V shed 5 bases and J 4 bases; nucleotides not matched to a gene: 1. Germline values: CDR1 GTSNPN, CDR2 SVGIG (reference sequence). This CDR3 spans 12 amino acids. This chain's CDR3 is CAWGQGKNIQYF. The CDR3 DNA reads TGTGCCTGGGGACAGGGAAAAAACATTCAGTACTTC.

This chain links TRBV20-1 with TRBJ2-1; TRBD2 matches 7 bases. Germline loops: CDR1 DFQATT, CDR2 SNEGSKA (reference sequence). The ends lost 1 base at V and 8 bases at J; junction bases unmatched: 8. The CDR3 has 14 residues. CDR3 sequence reads: CSARGVGGRDEQFF. CDR3 sequence (DNA): TGCAGTGCTAGAGGTGTGGGAGGGCGGGATGAGCAGTTCTTC.

This clonotype was seen at least ten times. The V gene is TRBV28, the J gene TRBJ1-4; 7 bases line up with TRBD1. V was pared by 3 bases and J by 8 bases, with 15 bases of the junction left unmatched. The CDR3 runs to 17 residues. The germline CDR1 and CDR2 sequences are MDHEN and SYDVKM. Here the CDR3 DNA reads TGTGCCAGCAGTTTGTCCCTTACAGGGGAATCCGAGGAAAAACTGTTTTTT. Translation: CASSLSLTGESEEKLFF.

In its sample, this clonotype was seen a few times. The J gene is TRBJ1-6, the V gene TRBV25-1, with 7 bases that match TRBD1. The CDR3 runs 14 residues. CDR1 is MGHDK, CDR2 SYGVNS, per germline. Unmatched junction bases numbered 4, after V lost 4 bases and J lost 7 bases. The CDR3 spells CASSGGQLNSPLHF. The CDR3 DNA reads TGTGCCAGCAGTGGGGGACAGTTAAATTCACCCCTCCACTTT. Full variable domain (remainder filled in from reference TRBV25-1 and TRBJ1-6): EADIYQTPRYLVIGTGKKITLECSQTMGHDKMYWYQQDPGMELHLIHYSYGVNSTEKGDLSSESTVSRIRTEHFPLTLESARPSHTSQYLCASSGGQLNSPLHFGNGTRLTVT.

In this sample, this clonotype turned up a few times. CDR3 nucleotide sequence: TGTGCCAGTAGTATCAAGGGGCCTGCCTACGAGCAGTACTTC. This codes for CASSIKGPAYEQYF. V gene TRBV19 combines with J gene TRBJ2-7; possibly TRBD1 for D (5 bases). CDR1 is LNHDA and CDR2 is SQIVND in the germline V gene (reference sequence). V was clipped by 3 bases and J by 2 bases, with 11 bases between them. This CDR3 is 14 amino acids long.

This clonotype was counted many times. The rearrangement links TRBV28 to TRBJ2-7; D call uncertain. The CDR3 runs to 12 residues. Germline CDR1 and CDR2: MDHEN and SYDVKM. Between the trimmed V and J ends, which lost 1 base and 4 bases, there was a span of 5 bases. The CDR3 region has the DNA TGTGCCAGCAGTTTATTGGGTTACGAGCAGTACTTC. Its protein product is CASSLLGYEQYF.

This clonotype was seen ten or more times. This chain uses TRBV10-2 with TRBJ2-1; D gene uncertain. V was pared by 6 bases and J by 0 bases, with 12 bases between. Germline V CDR1 and CDR2: WSHSY, SAAADI. The CDR3 covers 15 residues. The CDR3 loop is CASRIGPSSYNEQFF. DNA for the CDR3: TGCGCCAGCAGGATTGGGCCCAGCTCCTACAATGAGCAGTTCTTC.

This clonotype was seen ten or more times. This chain links TRBV12-3 or TRBV12-4 with TRBJ2-4; D perhaps matches TRBD1 (5 bases). The CDR3 covers 18 residues. The V and J ends lost 5 bases and 0 bases respectively, with 20 bases between them. CDR3 DNA sequence: TGTGCCAGCAGTCCGGATTGGGGCCTTAACTTAGCCAAAAACATTCAGTACTTC. This translates into CASSPDWGLNLAKNIQYF.

This clonotype appeared many times. The V and J genes are TRBV27 and TRBJ2-7, with D possibly TRBD2 on 6 matching bases. This CDR3 comprises 15 residues. Trimming left V 0 bases short and J 3 bases short, with 12 bases between. The germline V gene encodes CDR1 MNHEY and CDR2 SMNVEV (reference sequence). Here the CDR3 reads CASSLSRRRGYEQYF. In nucleotides, the CDR3 is TGTGCCAGCAGTTTATCAAGACGGAGGGGCTACGAGCAGTACTTC.

With respect to this clonotype: This may be a read error: a much more frequent sequence differs by one nucleotide. The chain links TRBV29-1 to TRBJ2-7; 11 nucleotides align to TRBD2. Germline assignment: CDR1 SQVTM and CDR2 ANQGSEA. The CDR3 loop spans 13 amino acids. CDR3 coding DNA: TGCACCGCTGCCGGGACTAGCGGCTACGAGCAGTACTTC. The encoded protein is CTAAGTSGYEQYF.

The chain employs TRBV6-1 and TRBJ2-3, with 9 bases matching TRBD1. V dropped 6 bases and J dropped 4; count of bases not matched to a gene: 11. Germline V gene lookup returns CDR1 MNHNS and CDR2 SASEGT. The CDR3 runs 16 residues. CDR3 coding DNA: TGTGCCAGCAGATCGCCGGGACAGGGAAAATCAGATACGCAGTATTTT. It translates to CASRSPGQGKSDTQYF.

The sample holds many counts of this clonotype. This chain joins TRBV2 and TRBJ1-2; D gene ambiguous. V lost 3 bases and J 7 bases, leaving 12 bases between the germline ends. The CDR3 totals 13 residues. Germline-derived CDR1 and CDR2 are SNHLY and FYNNEI. CDR3 protein: CASSDLGLGGYTF. The DNA of the CDR3 is TGTGCCAGCAGTGATTTGGGCCTCGGTGGCTACACCTTC. Filled out from reference TRBV2 and TRBJ1-2, the complete variable domain reads EPEVTQTPSHQVTQMGQEVILRCVPISNHLYFYWYRQILGQKVEFLVSFYNNEISEKSEIFDDQFSVERPDGSNFTLKIRSTKLEDSAMYFCASSDLGLGGYTFGSGTRLTVV.

This clonotype was counted many times. The chain has TRBV9 and TRBJ2-2; 10 nucleotides agree with TRBD2. Trimming removed 2 bases from V and 1 base from J; junction bases left unmatched: 2. This CDR3 spans 16 amino acids. Germline lookup yields CDR1 SGDLS and CDR2 YYNGEE. The CDR3 DNA sequence: TGTGCCAGCAGCGTCAGACTAGCGGGGAACACCGGGGAGCTGTTTTTT. Translating it yields CASSVRLAGNTGELFF.

This clonotype was recorded at least ten times. The chain has TRBV20-1 and TRBJ1-4; no definite D call. The CDR3 totals 14 residues. Trimming removed 1 base from V and 8 bases from J, with 14 bases in between. CDR1 is DFQATT, CDR2 SNEGSKA, per germline (reference sequence). Here the CDR3 reads CSARVAPPREKLFF. The DNA for the CDR3 is TGCAGTGCTAGAGTCGCACCTCCAAGGGAAAAACTGTTTTTT.

A few counts support this clonotype. A read error is likely here: a far larger clone is one base away. V and J are TRBV28 and TRBJ2-7; 11 bases agree with TRBD2. Trimming cost V 8 bases and J 7 bases; bases outside gene matches: 13. The germline V gene encodes CDR1 MDHEN and CDR2 SYDVKM. The CDR3 is 15 residues long. The CDR3 is CASSIVLAGDNEQYF. CDR3 in DNA: TGTGCCAGCTCGATTGTACTAGCGGGAGACAATGAGCAGTACTTC.

Many counts were recorded for this clonotype. One end of the junction fails to match germline, which may point to a read error. The chain recombines TRBV2 with TRBJ2-7; 10 nucleotides agree with TRBD1. This CDR3 has 14 amino acids. Per germline, CDR1 SNHLY and CDR2 FYNNEI. Written as DNA, the CDR3 is TGCGCCAGCAGTGAGGGGACAGGGGCCTACGAGCAGTACTTC. Encoded protein: CASSEGTGAYEQYF.

For this clonotype: Mismatch with germline at one junction end may stem from a read error. The CDR3 sequence: CAWRKGGAGANVPTF. CDR3 DNA sequence: TGTGCCTGGCGTAAAGGGGGCGCTGGGGCCAACGTCCCGACTTTC. The genes are TRBV30 and TRBJ2-6; 7 bases align to TRBD1. Germline-derived CDR1 and CDR2 are GTSNPN and SVGIG (reference sequence). The CDR3 has 15 amino acids.

The V and J genes are TRBV7-2 and TRBJ1-4; TRBD1 matches at 9 bases. Trimming took 3 bases from V and 7 from J; bases not matched to a gene: 12. Germline CDR1 reads SGHTA; CDR2 reads FQGNSA. The CDR3 is 17 residues long. CDR3 nucleotide sequence: TGTGCCAGCAGCTTCCGGGACAGGGTTTTGATTGGTGAAAAACTGTTTTTT. It specifies CASSFRDRVLIGEKLFF.

The J gene is TRBJ1-5, the V gene TRBV19; D call uncertain. Per germline, CDR1 LNHDA and CDR2 SQIVND (reference sequence). The CDR3 spans 13 residues. V was trimmed by 5 bases and J by 4 bases, leaving 9 bases between them. The CDR3: CASSGSVNQPQHF. In DNA, the CDR3 is TGTGCCAGTAGTGGCTCAGTTAATCAGCCCCAGCATTTT. The entire variable domain, with the rest obtained from reference TRBV19 and TRBJ1-5, is as follows: DGGITQSPKYLFRKEGQNVTLSCEQNLNHDAMYWYRQDPGQGLRLIYYSQIVNDFQKGDIAEGYSVSREKKESFPLTVTSAQKNPTAFYLCASSGSVNQPQHFGDGTRLSIL.

The rearrangement joins TRBV9 to TRBJ2-7; the D is unclear. The germline CDR1 and CDR2 sequences are SGDLS and YYNGEE. The CDR3 has 15 amino acids. V lost 4 bases, J lost 0 bases, and 14 bases lay in between. CDR3: CASSLSDGPSYEQYF. In DNA, the CDR3 is TGTGCCAGCAGCCTAAGCGACGGACCCTCCTACGAGCAGTACTTC.

This clonotype was counted many times. This chain uses TRBV10-2 with TRBJ1-2; D not certain. Germline CDR1 reads WSHSY; CDR2 reads SAAADI. The CDR3 consists of 17 residues. V dropped 7 bases and J dropped 4 bases, with 25 bases sitting between them. The CDR3 coding sequence is TGCGCCAGCATACCCTCGTCGGTAGGACCCGGGGTCTATGGCTACACCTTC. Its protein is CASIPSSVGPGVYGYTF.

This clonotype turned up a few times. The gene calls are TRBV27 and TRBJ2-2, with 10 bases fitting TRBD2. The CDR3 has 18 amino acids. V lost 3 bases and J lost 6; bases outside the gene matches: 13. The germline CDR1 and CDR2 sequences are MNHEY and SMNVEV (reference sequence). The CDR3 sequence is CASSFQTPAGGLAGELFF. CDR3 DNA: TGTGCCAGCAGTTTCCAAACCCCAGCGGGAGGGCTGGCCGGGGAGCTGTTTTTT.

In the case of this clonotype: One junction end does not reproduce the germline sequence, and a read error may be involved. The chain is built from TRBV2 and TRBJ1-4; perhaps TRBD1 as D (6 bases). This CDR3 comprises 14 residues. Germline V gene sequence: CDR1 SNHLY, CDR2 FYNNEI. This chain's CDR3 is CASGWGTTNGKLFF. The CDR3 DNA is TGTGCCAGTGGGTGGGGGACAACTAATGGAAAACTGTTTTTT.